This T cell receptor (beta chain) comes out of a study of OX40 agonist ivuxolimab in advanced cancers. Study-wide results and caveats: More expanded clones were found, on average, in CD8+ than in CD4+ T cells.

Sequenced by immunoSEQ multiplex PCR; TCRdb stores in-frame clones only, minus some. This repertoire shows over 70,000 clones, 88% found once; its top ten account for about 0.31%. This CDR3 contains 14 residues. The V gene end was trimmed by 10 bases and the J gene end by 1 base; junction bases not matched to a gene: 6. The germline V gene encodes CDR1 MNHEY and CDR2 SVGAGI. Anyone with autoimmune disease history or systemic immunosuppression was excluded. Blood was sampled at baseline, cycle 4 day 1, and cycle 7 day 1. As for this clone: Its antigen is currently unknown.

V is TRBV6-5 and J is TRBJ2-7; 11 positions match TRBD2. This TCR derives from an adult with an advanced solid tumor such as melanoma, head and neck, liver or kidney cancer. The material was CD4+ or CD8+ T cells sorted from blood, obtained in a trial of the OX40 agonist ivuxolimab. The chain's CDR3 is CATKLAGGSYEQYF. The CDR3 DNA sequence: TGTGCCACCAAGCTAGCGGGGGGATCCTACGAGCAGTACTTC.